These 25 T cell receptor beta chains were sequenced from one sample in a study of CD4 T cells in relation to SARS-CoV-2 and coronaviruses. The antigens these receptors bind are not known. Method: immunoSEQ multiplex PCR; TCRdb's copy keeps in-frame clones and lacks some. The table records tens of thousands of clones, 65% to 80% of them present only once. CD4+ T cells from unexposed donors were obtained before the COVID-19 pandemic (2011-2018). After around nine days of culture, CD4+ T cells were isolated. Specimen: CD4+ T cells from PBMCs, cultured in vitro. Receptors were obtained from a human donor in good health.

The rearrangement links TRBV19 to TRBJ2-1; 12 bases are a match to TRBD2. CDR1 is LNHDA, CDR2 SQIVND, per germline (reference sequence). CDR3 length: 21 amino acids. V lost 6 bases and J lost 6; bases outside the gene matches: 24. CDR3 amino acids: CASSIWWQRTSGTRLGNEQFF. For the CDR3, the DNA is TGTGCCAGTAGCATCTGGTGGCAGAGGACTAGCGGGACCCGTCTGGGCAATGAGCAGTTCTTC.

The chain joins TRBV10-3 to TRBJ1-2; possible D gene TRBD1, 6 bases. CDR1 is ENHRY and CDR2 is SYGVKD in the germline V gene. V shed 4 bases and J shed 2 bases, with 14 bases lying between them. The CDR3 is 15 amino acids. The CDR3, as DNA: TGTGCCATCAGTGTTTTAGGGGGAGAAAACTATGGCTACACCTTC. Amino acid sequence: CAISVLGGENYGYTF.

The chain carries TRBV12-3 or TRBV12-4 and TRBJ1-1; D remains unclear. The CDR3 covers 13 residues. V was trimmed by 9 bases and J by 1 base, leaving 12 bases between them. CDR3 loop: CASSLHGNTEAFF. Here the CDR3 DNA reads TGTGCCAGTTCCCTACATGGGAACACTGAAGCTTTCTTT.

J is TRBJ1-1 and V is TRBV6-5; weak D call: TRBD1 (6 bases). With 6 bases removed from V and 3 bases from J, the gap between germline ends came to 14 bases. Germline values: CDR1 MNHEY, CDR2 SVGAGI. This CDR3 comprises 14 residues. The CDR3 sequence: CASRNGDTHTEAFF. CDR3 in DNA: TGTGCCAGCAGAAATGGGGACACCCACACTGAAGCTTTCTTT.

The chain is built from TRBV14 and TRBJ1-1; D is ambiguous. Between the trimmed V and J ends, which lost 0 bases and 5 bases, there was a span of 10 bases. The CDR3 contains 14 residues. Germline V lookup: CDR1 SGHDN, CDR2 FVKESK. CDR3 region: CASSQDRRTTEAFF. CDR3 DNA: TGTGCCAGCAGCCAAGATCGAAGGACGACTGAAGCTTTCTTT.

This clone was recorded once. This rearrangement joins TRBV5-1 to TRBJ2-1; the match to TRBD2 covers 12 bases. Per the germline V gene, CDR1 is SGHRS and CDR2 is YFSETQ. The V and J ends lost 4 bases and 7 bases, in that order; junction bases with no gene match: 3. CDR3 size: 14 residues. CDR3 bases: TGCGCCAGCAGCACCGGACTAGCGGGAAATGAGCAGTTCTTC. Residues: CASSTGLAGNEQFF.

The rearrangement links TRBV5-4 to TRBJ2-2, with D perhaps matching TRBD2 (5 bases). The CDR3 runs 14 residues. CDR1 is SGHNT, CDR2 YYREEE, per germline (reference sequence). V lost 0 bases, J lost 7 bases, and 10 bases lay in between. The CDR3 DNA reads TGTGCCAGCAGCTTGGCGGCTAGCTACGGGGAGCTGTTTTTT. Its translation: CASSLAASYGELFF.

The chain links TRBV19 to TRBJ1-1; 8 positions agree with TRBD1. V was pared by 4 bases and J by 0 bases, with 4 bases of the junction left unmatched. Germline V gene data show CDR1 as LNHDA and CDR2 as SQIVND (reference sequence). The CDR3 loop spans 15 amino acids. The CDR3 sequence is CASSSGQGLNTEAFF. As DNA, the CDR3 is TGTGCCAGTAGTAGCGGACAGGGCCTGAACACTGAAGCTTTCTTT. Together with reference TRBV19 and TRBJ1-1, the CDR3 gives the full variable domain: DGGITQSPKYLFRKEGQNVTLSCEQNLNHDAMYWYRQDPGQGLRLIYYSQIVNDFQKGDIAEGYSVSREKKESFPLTVTSAQKNPTAFYLCASSSGQGLNTEAFFGQGTRLTVV.

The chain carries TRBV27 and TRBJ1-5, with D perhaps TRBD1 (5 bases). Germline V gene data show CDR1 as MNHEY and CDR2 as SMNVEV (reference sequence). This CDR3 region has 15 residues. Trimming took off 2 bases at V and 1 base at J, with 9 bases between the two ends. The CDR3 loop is CASSLNQGSNQPQHF. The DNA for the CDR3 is TGTGCCAGCAGTTTAAACCAGGGAAGCAATCAGCCCCAGCATTTT.

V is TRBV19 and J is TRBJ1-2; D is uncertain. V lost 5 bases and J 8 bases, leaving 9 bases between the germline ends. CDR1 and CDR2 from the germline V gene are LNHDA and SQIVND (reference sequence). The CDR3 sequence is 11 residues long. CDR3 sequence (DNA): TGTGCCAGTAGTCGACGAAAGGGCTACACCTTC. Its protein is CASSRRKGYTF.

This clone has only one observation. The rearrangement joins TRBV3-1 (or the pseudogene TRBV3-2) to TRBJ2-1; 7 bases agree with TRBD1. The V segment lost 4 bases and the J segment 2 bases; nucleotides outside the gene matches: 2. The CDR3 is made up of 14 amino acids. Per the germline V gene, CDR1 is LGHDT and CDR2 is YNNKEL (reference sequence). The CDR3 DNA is TGTGCCAGCAGCCGGACAGGTACCTACAATGAGCAGTTCTTC. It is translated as CASSRTGTYNEQFF.

In DNA, the CDR3 is TGTGCCAGCAGCCAGTTATCCACTGAAGCTTTCTTT. Translation: CASSQLSTEAFF. The V call is TRBV7-9, the J call TRBJ1-1; D unclear. CDR3 length: 12 amino acids. Germline V gene data show CDR1 as SEHNR and CDR2 as FQNEAQ (reference sequence). Trimming stripped 5 bases from V and 4 bases from J, with 8 bases between.

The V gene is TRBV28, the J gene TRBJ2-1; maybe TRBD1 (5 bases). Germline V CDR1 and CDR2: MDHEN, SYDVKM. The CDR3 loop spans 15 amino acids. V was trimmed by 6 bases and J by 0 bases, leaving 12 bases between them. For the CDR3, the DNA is TGTGCCAGCAGGGATAGACAGCTCTCCTACAATGAGCAGTTCTTC. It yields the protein CASRDRQLSYNEQFF. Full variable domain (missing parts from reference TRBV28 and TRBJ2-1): DVKVTQSSRYLVKRTGEKVFLECVQDMDHENMFWYRQDPGLGLRLIYFSYDVKMKEKGDIPEGYSVSREKKERFSLILESASTNQTSMYLCASRDRQLSYNEQFFGPGTRLTVL.

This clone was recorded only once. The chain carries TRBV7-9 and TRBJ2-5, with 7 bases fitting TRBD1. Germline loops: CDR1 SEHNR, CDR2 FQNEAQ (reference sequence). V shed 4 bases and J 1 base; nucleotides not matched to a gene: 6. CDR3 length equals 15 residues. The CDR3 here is CASSYQGQLQETQYF. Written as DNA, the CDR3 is TGTGCCAGCAGCTACCAGGGACAGCTCCAAGAGACCCAGTACTTC.

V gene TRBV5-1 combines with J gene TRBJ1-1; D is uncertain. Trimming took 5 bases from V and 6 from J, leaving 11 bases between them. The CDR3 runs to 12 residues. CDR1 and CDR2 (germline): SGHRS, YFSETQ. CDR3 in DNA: TGCGCCAGCAGGGTCAATAACGCTGAAGCTTTCTTT. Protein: CASRVNNAEAFF.

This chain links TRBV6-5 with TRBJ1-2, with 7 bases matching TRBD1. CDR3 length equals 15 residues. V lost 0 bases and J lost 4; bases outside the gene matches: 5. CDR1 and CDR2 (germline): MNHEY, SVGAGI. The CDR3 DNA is TGTGCCAGCAGTTACTCGATGGGACAGTCCTATGGCTACACCTTC. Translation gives CASSYSMGQSYGYTF.

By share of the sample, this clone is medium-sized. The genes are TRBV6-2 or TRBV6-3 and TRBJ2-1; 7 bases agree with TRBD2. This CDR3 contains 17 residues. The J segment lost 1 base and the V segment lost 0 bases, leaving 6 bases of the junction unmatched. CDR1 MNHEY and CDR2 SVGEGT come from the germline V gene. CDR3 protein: CASSYSLLRGSYNEQFF. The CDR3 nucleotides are TGTGCCAGCAGTTACTCCCTGTTGCGGGGGTCCTACAATGAGCAGTTCTTC.

CDR3 DNA sequence: TGTGCCAGCAGTTACTCCGGGAAAGCGGGAAGTCGTGAGCAGTTCTTC. Its translation is CASSYSGKAGSREQFF. The chain carries TRBV6-6 and TRBJ2-1; 7 bases are shared with TRBD2. Germline loops: CDR1 MNHNY, CDR2 SVGAGI (reference sequence). Unmatched junction bases numbered 11, after V lost 0 bases and J lost 9 bases. The CDR3 covers 16 residues.

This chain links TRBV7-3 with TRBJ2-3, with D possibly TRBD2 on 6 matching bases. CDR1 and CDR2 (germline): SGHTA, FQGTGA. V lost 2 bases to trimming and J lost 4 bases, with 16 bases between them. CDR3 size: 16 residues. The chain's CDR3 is CASSLGASVGADTQYF. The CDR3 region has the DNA TGTGCCAGCAGCTTAGGGGCTAGCGTGGGGGCAGATACGCAGTATTTT. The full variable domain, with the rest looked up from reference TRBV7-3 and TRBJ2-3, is GAGVSQTPSNKVTEKGKYVELRCDPISGHTALYWYRQSLGQGPEFLIYFQGTGAADDSGLPNDRFFAVRPEGSVSTLKIQRTERGDSAVYLCASSLGASVGADTQYFGPGTRLTVL.

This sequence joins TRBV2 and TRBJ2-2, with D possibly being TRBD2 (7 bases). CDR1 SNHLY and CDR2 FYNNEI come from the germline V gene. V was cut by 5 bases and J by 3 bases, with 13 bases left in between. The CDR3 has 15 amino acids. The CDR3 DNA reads TGTGCCAGCAGTTTAGGGGGGGGCCACACCGGGGAGCTGTTTTTT. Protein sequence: CASSLGGGHTGELFF.

CDR3 nucleotides: TGTGCCAGCAGTATCACAGGGGATTTCTATGGCTACACCTTC. Translated: CASSITGDFYGYTF. The chain combines TRBV6-6 with TRBJ1-2, with TRBD1 matching 7 bases. The CDR3 covers 14 residues. The ends lost 5 bases at V and 4 bases at J; junction bases unmatched: 7. Germline lookup yields CDR1 MNHNY and CDR2 SVGAGI (reference sequence).

CDR3 loop: CASSHPGTSAWNSPLHF. The DNA for the CDR3 is TGTGCCAGCAGCCATCCTGGGACGTCAGCTTGGAATTCACCCCTCCACTTT. The rearrangement uses TRBV3-1 (or the pseudogene TRBV3-2) and TRBJ1-6, with D tentatively TRBD1 (5 bases). V was cut by 3 bases and J by 7 bases, with 19 bases left in between. The germline V gene encodes CDR1 LGHDT and CDR2 YNNKEL (reference sequence). This CDR3 spans 17 amino acids.

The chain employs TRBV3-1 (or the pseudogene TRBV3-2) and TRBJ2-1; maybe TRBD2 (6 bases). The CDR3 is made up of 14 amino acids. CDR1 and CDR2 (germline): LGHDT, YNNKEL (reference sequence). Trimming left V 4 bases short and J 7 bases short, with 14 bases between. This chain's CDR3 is CASSPPGLQNEQFF. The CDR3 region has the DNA TGTGCCAGCAGCCCCCCGGGACTCCAAAATGAGCAGTTCTTC.

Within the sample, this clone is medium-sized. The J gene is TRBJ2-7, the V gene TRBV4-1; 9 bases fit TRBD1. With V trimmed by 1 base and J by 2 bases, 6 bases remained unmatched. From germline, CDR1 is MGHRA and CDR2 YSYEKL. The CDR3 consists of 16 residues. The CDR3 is CASSQGPGQGTYEQYF. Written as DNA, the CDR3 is TGCGCCAGCAGCCAAGGACCGGGACAGGGAACCTACGAGCAGTACTTC.

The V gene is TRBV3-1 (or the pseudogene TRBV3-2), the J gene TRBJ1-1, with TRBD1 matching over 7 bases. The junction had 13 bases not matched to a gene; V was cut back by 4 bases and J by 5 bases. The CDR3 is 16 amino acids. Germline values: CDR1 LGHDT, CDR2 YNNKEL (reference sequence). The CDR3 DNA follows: TGTGCCAGCAGCCCTTCTGAGGGGGCGCGTCGGACTGAAGCTTTCTTT. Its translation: CASSPSEGARRTEAFF.